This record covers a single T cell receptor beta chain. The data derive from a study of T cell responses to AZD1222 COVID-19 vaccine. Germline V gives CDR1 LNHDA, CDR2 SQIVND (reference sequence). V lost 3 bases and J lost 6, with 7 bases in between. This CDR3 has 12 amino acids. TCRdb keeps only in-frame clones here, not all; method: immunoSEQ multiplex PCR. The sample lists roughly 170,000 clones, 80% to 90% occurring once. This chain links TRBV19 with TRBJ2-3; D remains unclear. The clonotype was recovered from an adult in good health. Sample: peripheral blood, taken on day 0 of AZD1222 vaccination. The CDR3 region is CASSIGVDTQYF. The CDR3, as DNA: TGTGCCAGTAGTATCGGAGTGGATACGCAGTATTTT.